The entry that follows covers one T cell receptor (beta chain) sequence. This record comes from a study of shared clonotypes between healthy human individuals. Background on the study: Two female and a few male donors aged 18 to 49 were enrolled.

Here immunoSEQ multiplex PCR was the method, and the copy in TCRdb shows in-frame clones only, minus some. Altogether about 560,000 clones are present, about 80% being singletons, with the ten largest covering around 12%. The CDR3 has 14 amino acids. Germline CDR1 is SGHRS and CDR2 is YFSETQ. V lost 4 bases and J 2 bases, leaving 10 bases between the germline ends. The sequenced sample was PBMCs. This TCR was recovered from a woman aged 40 to 50 in good health. Some clones in this sample may be carry-over from other donors' samples. The rearrangement uses TRBV5-1 and TRBJ1-5, with no clear D. The DNA for the CDR3 is TGCGCCAGCAGCAGAGGGATCGGCAATCAGCCCCAGCATTTT. This sequence encodes CASSRGIGNQPQHF.